The 29 T cell receptor beta chains in this list originate from one sample, sequenced in a study of molecular identifiers for immune sequencing clone quantification. TCRdb independently ran MiXCR on the PCR reads; one entry per CDR3 protein. The sample carries about 640,000 distinct CDR3 sequences, 20% recorded once. Material: naive CD8+ T cells from blood, with Jurkat cell RNA spiked in. As for subset: FACS-sorted CD8+CD4-CCR7+CD45RA+ naive T cells. The receptors originated from a human donor in good health. Some libraries in this study had Jurkat cell RNA spiked in.

This clonotype came up a few times. This chain connects TRBV7-8 to TRBJ2-1; TRBD2 aligns across 15 bases. Germline CDR1 is SGHVS and CDR2 is FQNEAQ. The CDR3 extends over 17 amino acids. V lost 5 bases to trimming and J lost 3 bases; unmatched junction nucleotides: 5. CDR3 residues: CASSKGLAGGNYNEQFF. DNA for the CDR3: TGTGCCAGCAGCAAGGGACTAGCGGGGGGTAACTACAATGAGCAGTTCTTC.

In its sample, this clonotype was seen many times. This sequence joins TRBV27 and TRBJ1-2, with no clear D. The CDR3 is 13 residues long. Deletions cut 8 bases from V and 2 bases from J, with 12 bases between. Germline lookup yields CDR1 MNHEY and CDR2 SMNVEV (reference sequence). The CDR3 sequence: CASGYSLNYGYTF. Here the CDR3 DNA reads TGTGCCAGCGGGTACTCTCTAAACTATGGCTACACCTTC.

Turning to this clonotype: One base away lies a much larger clone, so this may be a sequencing read error. In DNA form, the CDR3 reads TGTGCCAGCAGCATCTCGGCAGGGGGCTACAATGAGCAGTTCTTC. It translates to CASSISAGGYNEQFF. This chain uses TRBV7-9 with TRBJ2-1; TRBD1 agrees at 7 bases. The CDR3 runs to 15 residues. The trim removed 5 bases at V and 3 bases at J, leaving 7 bases unmatched. Per the germline V gene, CDR1 is SEHNR and CDR2 is FQNEAQ (reference sequence).

On this clonotype itself: A much larger clone sits a single nucleotide away, making a read error possible. The rearrangement uses TRBV30 and TRBJ2-2; the D gene is possibly TRBD2 (6 bases). Germline loops: CDR1 GTSNPN, CDR2 SVGIG (reference sequence). V was clipped by 3 bases and J by 11 bases, with 16 bases between them. This CDR3 has 13 amino acids. The CDR3 reads CAWRGLGPGELFF. DNA of the CDR3: TGTGCCTGGAGGGGACTCGGCCCTGGTGAGCTGTTTTTT.

A single count supports this clonotype. The J gene is TRBJ2-1, the V gene TRBV2; maybe TRBD2 (5 bases). V was pared by 8 bases and J by 4 bases, with 12 bases between. The CDR3 totals 13 residues. Germline values: CDR1 SNHLY, CDR2 FYNNEI. This CDR3 reads CASGETMYNEQFF. The CDR3 nucleotides are TGTGCCAGCGGCGAGACTATGTACAATGAGCAGTTCTTC.

This clonotype was counted many times. V is TRBV29-1 and J is TRBJ2-3; 10 bases align to TRBD2. Per the germline V gene, CDR1 is SQVTM and CDR2 is ANQGSEA. The CDR3 totals 20 residues. V shed 4 bases and J 2 bases; nucleotides not matched to a gene: 21. DNA of the CDR3: TGCAGCGTTGTCGCGGTGAGAACTAGCGGGAAACCCCCTGACACAGATACGCAGTATTTT. Amino acid sequence: CSVVAVRTSGKPPDTDTQYF.

V is TRBV19 and J is TRBJ1-1; D unclear. The CDR3 is made up of 17 amino acids. From germline, CDR1 is LNHDA and CDR2 SQIVND (reference sequence). Trimming left V 1 base short and J 1 base short, with 16 bases between. CDR3 amino acids: CASSIGGYPAKNTEAFF. Written as DNA, the CDR3 is TGTGCCAGTAGTATAGGAGGTTATCCGGCTAAGAACACTGAAGCTTTCTTT.

The chain recombines TRBV20-1 with TRBJ2-1; 10 nucleotides line up with TRBD2. This CDR3 has 18 amino acids. V dropped 3 bases and J dropped 8; count of bases not matched to a gene: 19. The germline gives CDR1 DFQATT, CDR2 SNEGSKA (reference sequence). The CDR3 DNA reads TGCAGTGCTAGTACCCTTCGTAGGCTAGCGGGGGCCCAGGATGAGCAGTTCTTC. It codes for CSASTLRRLAGAQDEQFF.

This clonotype was found many times. The chain links TRBV9 to TRBJ1-4; D perhaps matches TRBD1 (6 bases). The germline V and J ends were trimmed by 2 bases and 0 bases, with 20 bases remaining between them. The CDR3 sequence is 19 residues long. Germline CDR1 is SGDLS and CDR2 is YYNGEE. This chain's CDR3 is CASSVDRDTTSPTNEKLFF. The CDR3 DNA is TGTGCCAGCAGCGTCGACCGGGACACCACTTCCCCAACTAATGAAAAACTGTTTTTT.

This clonotype was detected many times. The chain uses TRBV20-1 and TRBJ2-1, with D unclear. This CDR3 region has 15 residues. Germline V gives CDR1 DFQATT, CDR2 SNEGSKA (reference sequence). The V gene lost 6 bases and the J gene lost 7 bases, with 22 bases spanning the gap. In DNA, the CDR3 is TGCAGTGCCCGGGCCCCGACAAGTCCATATAATGAGCAGTTCTTC. It specifies CSARAPTSPYNEQFF.

This CDR3 reads CASRHPVGGDHEQYF. CDR3 DNA sequence: TGTGCCAGCAGACACCCGGTTGGAGGGGACCACGAGCAGTACTTC. The genes are TRBV7-9 and TRBJ2-7; tentative D call: TRBD2 (6 bases). The CDR3 is 15 residues long. Per the germline V gene, CDR1 is SEHNR and CDR2 is FQNEAQ (reference sequence). Trimming shortened V by 6 bases and J by 5 bases, and 20 bases separated the two germline ends.

The rearrangement joins TRBV13 to TRBJ1-1; possible D gene TRBD1, 5 bases. The CDR3 length is 14 residues. CDR1 and CDR2 (germline): PRHDT, FYEKMQ (reference sequence). Deletions cut 6 bases from V and 1 base from J, with 12 bases between. This CDR3 reads CASRVVGENTEAFF. As DNA, the CDR3 is TGTGCCAGCAGGGTTGTGGGGGAGAACACTGAAGCTTTCTTT.

As regards this clonotype: This may stem from a read error, because a much larger clone lies one nucleotide away. Since no conserved phenylalanine or tryptophan closes the CDR3, a read error is the likely cause. The chain couples TRBV12-3 or TRBV12-4 to TRBJ2-3; no firm D call. V was pared by 6 bases and J by 4 bases, with 17 bases between. This CDR3 contains 15 residues. The DNA of the CDR3 is TGTGCCAGCAGCCCCCTCCCCATAGATCCAGATACGCAGTATTCT. Translating gives CASSPLPIDPDTQYS.

In regard to this clonotype: At one end the junction does not follow the germline gene, possibly because of a read error. This chain links TRBV9 with TRBJ2-7, with a possible D match to TRBD2 (5 bases). Germline CDR1 is SGDLS and CDR2 is YYNGEE. This CDR3 has 16 amino acids. The CDR3 coding sequence is TGTGCCAGCAGCCCCCGCAAGGACTTTCCGACCTACGAGCGGTACTTC. Encoded protein: CASSPRKDFPTYERYF.

The CDR3 DNA reads TGTGCCAGCACTGAAGGTGGTCACGAGCAGTACTTC. It is translated as CASTEGGHEQYF. The chain combines TRBV11-2 with TRBJ2-7; D is unclear. This CDR3 has 12 residues. V lost 7 bases and J lost 5, with 12 bases in between. Germline CDR1 and CDR2: SGHAT and FQNNGV.

This clonotype was seen a few times. V and J are TRBV9 and TRBJ2-5, with D tentatively TRBD2 (6 bases). The V gene lost 0 bases and the J gene lost 1 base, with 13 bases spanning the gap. The CDR3 length is 16 residues. Germline V gene data show CDR1 as SGDLS and CDR2 as YYNGEE. This CDR3 is CASSVATSTSQETQYF. The CDR3 DNA sequence: TGTGCCAGCAGCGTAGCTACCTCGACTAGCCAAGAGACCCAGTACTTC.

V and J are TRBV5-3 and TRBJ1-1; possibly TRBD1 for D (6 bases). TRBV5-3 is an open reading frame whose function is uncertain. The CDR3 covers 13 residues. The V end was cut by 8 bases, the J end by 6 bases, with 17 bases between. The DNA of the CDR3 is TGTGCCAGCAGCGCAGGGGTTGGCGCTGAAGCTTTCTTT. Translation: CASSAGVGAEAFF.

This clonotype was seen ten or more times. The chain uses TRBV30 and TRBJ2-5; D is possibly TRBD1 or TRBD2 (6 bases each). The CDR3 sequence is 14 residues long. Germline V CDR1 and CDR2: GTSNPN, SVGIG (reference sequence). Trimming removed 3 bases at V and 5 bases at J, with 16 bases between. The CDR3 sequence: CAWSEKWGAETQYF. The DNA for the CDR3 is TGTGCCTGGAGCGAAAAATGGGGGGCGGAGACCCAGTACTTC.

In its sample, this clonotype was seen many times. J is TRBJ2-3 and V is TRBV7-2; D could derive from TRBD1 or TRBD2 (6 bases each). The V and J ends lost 5 bases and 14 bases respectively, with 17 bases between them. CDR1 SGHTA and CDR2 FQGNSA come from the germline V gene. This CDR3 is built from 12 residues. CDR3 sequence reads: CASSTGGLHGYF. CDR3 sequence (DNA): TGTGCCAGCAGCACCGGGGGCTTACACGGGTATTTT. The full variable domain, in which reference TRBV7-2 and TRBJ2-3 provide the parts outside the CDR3, is GAGVSQSPSNKVTEKGKDVELRCDPISGHTALYWYRQSLGQGLEFLIYFQGNSAPDKSGLPSDRFSAERTGGSVSTLTIQRTQQEDSAVYLCASSTGGLHGYFGPGTRLTVL.

Concerning this clonotype itself: A much larger clonotype is one base distant, so this may be a read error. The V gene is TRBV4-1, the J gene TRBJ2-3; 10 bases are a match to TRBD1. The germline V gene has CDR1 MGHRA and CDR2 YSYEKL. The CDR3 has 17 amino acids. The DNA of the CDR3 is TGCGCCAGCGGCCAACCTGGGACAGGGGCTAGCCCAGATACGCAGTATTTT. The encoded protein is CASGQPGTGASPDTQYF.

Comments on this clonotype: A read error is possible here, since a much larger clone lies one base away. The chain carries TRBV10-3 and TRBJ2-3, with D unresolved. The length of the CDR3 is 11 residues. Per germline, CDR1 ENHRY and CDR2 SYGVKD. Here the CDR3 DNA reads TGTGCCATCAGTGAATCTGATACGCGGTATTTT. Amino acids: CAISESDTRYF.

There are many counts of this clonotype. The chain has TRBV4-1 and TRBJ1-6, with 7 nucleotides matching TRBD1. The CDR3 extends over 15 amino acids. The V and J ends lost 1 base and 10 bases, in that order; junction bases with no gene match: 7. The germline V gene encodes CDR1 MGHRA and CDR2 YSYEKL. The CDR3 DNA follows: TGCGCCAGCAGCCAAGGGGACAGTGGTAGATCACCCCTCCACTTT. Protein: CASSQGDSGRSPLHF.

The chain has TRBV4-3 and TRBJ2-3, with a tentative D call TRBD2 (7 bases). This CDR3 region has 16 residues. Between the trimmed V and J ends, which lost 0 bases and 5 bases, there was a span of 15 bases. Germline loops: CDR1 LGHNA, CDR2 YSLEER. CDR3 amino acids: CASSQDVRGGVDTQYF. As DNA, the CDR3 is TGCGCCAGCAGCCAAGACGTGAGGGGGGGGGTAGATACGCAGTATTTT.

This clonotype was counted only a few times. The chain recombines TRBV6-2 or TRBV6-3 with TRBJ1-2, with no clear D. Germline V gene lookup returns CDR1 MNHEY and CDR2 SVGEGT. The CDR3 is 15 amino acids. Deletions cut 3 bases from V and 3 bases from J, with 14 bases between. CDR3 loop: CASSYIRSGDYGYTF. In DNA, the CDR3 is TGTGCCAGCAGTTATATAAGGTCCGGTGACTATGGCTACACCTTC.

Details on this clonotype: This may be a read error, as it is one base from a much larger clone. The V gene is TRBV5-1, the J gene TRBJ2-7; 14 bases line up with TRBD2. Germline-derived CDR1 and CDR2 are SGHRS and YFSETQ. The CDR3 spans 15 residues. The DNA of the CDR3 is TGCGCCAGCAGCATGGGACTAGCGGGAGCTTACGGGCAGTACTTC. Protein sequence: CASSMGLAGAYGQYF. The whole variable domain, filled in from reference TRBV5-1 and TRBJ2-7, reads KAGVTQTPRYLIKTRGQQVTLSCSPISGHRSVSWYQQTPGQGLQFLFEYFSETQRNKGNFPGRFSGRQFSNSRSEMNVSTLELGDSALYLCASSMGLAGAYGQYFGPGTRLTVT.

This clonotype was observed at least ten times. The chain carries TRBV20-1 and TRBJ2-5; 8 bases match TRBD1. Germline loops: CDR1 DFQATT, CDR2 SNEGSKA (reference sequence). This CDR3 has 13 residues. V gave up 3 bases and J gave up 5 bases; unmatched junction bases: 5. CDR3: CSASARTGETQYF. For the CDR3, the DNA is TGCAGTGCTAGCGCCCGGACAGGGGAGACCCAGTACTTC.

This clonotype was observed at least ten times. The chain carries TRBV30 and TRBJ2-7; no firm D call. V dropped 1 base and J dropped 3 bases, with 4 bases sitting between them. The CDR3 covers 11 residues. The germline V gene encodes CDR1 GTSNPN and CDR2 SVGIG (reference sequence). CDR3 coding DNA: TGTGCCTGGAGTGGAAACTACGAGCAGTACTTC. This encodes CAWSGNYEQYF.

This clonotype was picked up a small number of times. The chain recombines TRBV30 with TRBJ2-3; 7 nucleotides align to TRBD2. V lost 2 bases to trimming and J lost 2 bases; unmatched junction nucleotides: 10. Germline CDR1 GTSNPN, CDR2 SVGIG (reference sequence). The CDR3 is 16 amino acids. CDR3 protein: CAWSLGGRDYTDTQYF. The CDR3 nucleotides read TGTGCCTGGAGTCTGGGCGGGAGAGACTACACAGATACGCAGTATTTT.

In its sample, this clonotype was seen many times. This chain joins TRBV12-3 or TRBV12-4 and TRBJ1-1; 7 nucleotides line up with TRBD1. With V trimmed by 6 bases and J by 1 base, 5 bases remained unmatched. This CDR3 is 14 amino acids long. CDR3 nucleotide sequence: TGTGCCAGCAGGGACAGGAACGCGAACACTGAAGCTTTCTTT. The encoded protein is CASRDRNANTEAFF.